The 11 T cell receptor beta chains below all came from one sample that was sequenced in a study of Ad26.COV2.S vaccination and SARS-CoV-2 variants. The treatment was: 15 to 20 received Ad26.COV2.S at low or high dose, single or two shots; roughly 5 received placebo; per-sample allocation not given. After the first vaccine or placebo injection, samples were drawn on day 63. Method: immunoSEQ multiplex PCR; TCRdb's copy keeps in-frame clones and lacks some. The sample has hundreds of thousands of clones; around 90% are singletons. This specimen consisted of peripheral blood, obtained in a trial of Ad26.COV2.S vaccine versus placebo. The receptors come from a person aged 18-65 years who received the Ad26.COV2.S COVID-19 vaccine or a placebo.

This chain connects TRBV27 to TRBJ2-1; 7 bases fit TRBD1. Germline V gene lookup returns CDR1 MNHEY and CDR2 SMNVEV (reference sequence). V gave up 2 bases and J gave up 7 bases; unmatched junction bases: 11. The CDR3 is 16 residues long. This CDR3 is CASSLEGATFGNEQFF. The CDR3 bases are TGTGCCAGCAGTTTAGAGGGGGCTACCTTTGGGAATGAGCAGTTCTTC.

The rearrangement uses TRBV3-1 (or the pseudogene TRBV3-2) and TRBJ2-4; 7 bases map to TRBD2. The CDR3 extends over 17 amino acids. The germline V gene encodes CDR1 LGHDT and CDR2 YNNKEL (reference sequence). V gave up 1 base and J gave up 0 bases; unmatched junction bases: 6. The CDR3 here is CASSQGNGRLAKNIQYF. In nucleotides, the CDR3 is TGTGCCAGCAGCCAAGGCAACGGGAGGCTAGCCAAAAACATTCAGTACTTC.

This clone has only one observation. The chain has TRBV19 and TRBJ1-4; 7 nucleotides align to TRBD1. The V gene's germline CDR1 is LNHDA and CDR2 SQIVND (reference sequence). J was trimmed by 3 bases and V by 8 bases; bases with no gene match: 3. The CDR3 is 13 residues long. The DNA for the CDR3 is TGTGCCAGTTCCACAGGGGCTAATGAAAAACTGTTTTTT. Its protein is CASSTGANEKLFF.

This chain links TRBV9 with TRBJ1-2; TRBD1 agrees at 7 bases. The CDR3 runs 16 residues. Germline trimming cut 0 bases from V and 5 bases from J; bases unmatched to any gene: 10. Per the germline V gene, CDR1 is SGDLS and CDR2 is YYNGEE. CDR3 loop: CASSVGSGTATYGYTF. The CDR3 DNA follows: TGTGCCAGCAGCGTAGGATCCGGGACAGCGACTTATGGCTACACCTTC. Full variable domain (outside the CDR3, taken from reference TRBV9 and TRBJ1-2): DSGVTQTPKHLITATGQRVTLRCSPRSGDLSVYWYQQSLDQGLQFLIQYYNGEERAKGNILERFSAQQFPDLHSELNLSSLELGDSALYFCASSVGSGTATYGYTFGSGTRLTVV.

The J gene is TRBJ2-5, the V gene TRBV24-1, with 7 nucleotides matching TRBD2. This CDR3 has 14 amino acids. CDR1 is KGHDR, CDR2 SFDVKD, per germline. The V and J ends lost 4 bases and 7 bases, in that order; junction bases with no gene match: 8. The CDR3 DNA sequence: TGTGCCACCAGTGACAGGGACCGCGGGGGGACCCAGTACTTC. Protein: CATSDRDRGGTQYF.

The chain combines TRBV19 with TRBJ1-1; 9 bases are a match to TRBD1. Germline trimming cut 5 bases from V and 5 bases from J; bases unmatched to any gene: 6. This CDR3 is built from 14 residues. CDR1 and CDR2 from the germline V gene are LNHDA and SQIVND (reference sequence). CDR3 nucleotide sequence: TGTGCCAGTAGTTTACAGGGGGCGCGGACTGAAGCTTTCTTT. Amino acids: CASSLQGARTEAFF.

The rearrangement uses TRBV29-1 and TRBJ2-1; D ambiguous. The V gene's germline CDR1 is SQVTM and CDR2 ANQGSEA. The V end was cut by 6 bases, the J end by 7 bases, with 19 bases between. This CDR3 has 14 amino acids. The chain's CDR3 is CSVNDGQVPNEQFF. DNA of the CDR3: TGCAGCGTCAACGACGGGCAGGTCCCTAATGAGCAGTTCTTC.

This clone is a singleton in its sample. The chain carries TRBV4-2 and TRBJ1-6, with D tentatively TRBD1 (6 bases). The V gene lost 1 base and the J gene lost 9 bases, with 19 bases spanning the gap. This CDR3 contains 17 residues. Germline values: CDR1 LGHNA, CDR2 YNFKEQ. CDR3 in amino acids: CASSQATGNGFGSPLHF. In nucleotides, the CDR3 is TGTGCCAGCAGCCAAGCGACAGGTAACGGCTTTGGTTCACCCCTCCACTTT.

The rearrangement uses TRBV10-2 and TRBJ1-5; D gene unclear. V was pared by 6 bases and J by 5 bases, with 14 bases between. Germline CDR1 WSHSY, CDR2 SAAADI. CDR3 length equals 14 residues. CDR3 sequence: CASSHSPLDQPQHF. In DNA, the CDR3 is TGCGCCAGCAGCCACAGTCCCCTGGATCAGCCCCAGCATTTT.

This chain connects TRBV19 to TRBJ2-2; D not certain. Germline V gene data show CDR1 as LNHDA and CDR2 as SQIVND (reference sequence). CDR3 length: 15 amino acids. Trimming left V 7 bases short and J 4 bases short, with 16 bases between. Here the CDR3 DNA reads TGTGCCAGTAACCCCTCCGCGTGGGGCACCGGGGAGCTGTTTTTT. Translation gives CASNPSAWGTGELFF.

The J gene is TRBJ2-3, the V gene TRBV4-1, with 9 bases identical to TRBD1. Germline V lookup: CDR1 MGHRA, CDR2 YSYEKL. V lost 1 base to trimming and J lost 1 base; unmatched junction nucleotides: 6. The CDR3 spans 17 residues. CDR3 loop: CASSQADRDRGTDTQYF. CDR3 in DNA: TGCGCCAGCAGCCAAGCCGACCGGGACAGGGGCACAGATACGCAGTATTTT.